The present T cell receptor beta chain was sequenced within a study of T-cell memory formation after mild COVID-19. Study background: Across donors, TCR clusters were largely donor specific. Broader study findings: The finding that pre-infection memory included some responding clones suggested that cross-reactive memory joined. Day 15 to 85 contracting clones showed balanced CD4/CD8; day 15 to 37 expanders favored CD4+.

Germline CDR1 and CDR2: SGDLS and YYNGEE. With 3 bases clipped from V and 5 bases from J, the junction kept 5 bases outside the gene matches. The CDR3 runs to 16 residues. This clonotype has a handful of counts. Its antigen is currently unknown. TCRdb independently ran MiXCR on the 5' RACE reads; one entry per CDR3 protein. The sample consists of about 560,000 distinct CDR3 sequences, 15% to 20% of them appearing once. This clonotype originated in an adult woman who had mild COVID-19 (a few samples of this study predate the infection). Cell type and time point are not known. The chain recombines TRBV9 with TRBJ2-2; 12 bases fit TRBD2. The sequenced sample was PBMCs or a T cell subset sorted from them (not recorded which). Here the CDR3 reads CASSAGLAGRTGELFF. CDR3 sequence (DNA): TGTGCCAGCAGCGCGGGACTAGCGGGTAGGACCGGGGAGCTGTTTTTT.